This T cell receptor (beta chain) was captured in a study of blood T cell repertoires in COVID-19. Overall study context: Acute and convalescent COVID-19 samples came from the United States, Italy and Spain.

In the authors' workflow: Estimated nucleated cell counts came from reference gene primer amplification. Clones were read by immunoSEQ multiplex PCR, and TCRdb kept only the in-frame ones, dropping some. V and J calls and clone size follow that table, whereas D and trimming were derived from the DNA. The sample carries approximately 28,000 clones, around 93% recorded once. The germline V gene has CDR1 SGHTS and CDR2 YDEGEE. The CDR3 is 12 residues long. V was pared by 1 base and J by 8 bases, with 9 bases between. V usage is TRBV5-8 and J usage is TRBJ1-2, with D tentatively TRBD1 (6 bases). Input material: peripheral blood. This clonotype was sampled from a human donor in a cohort sampled during active COVID-19. DNA of the CDR3: TGTGCCAGCAGCTTGCAGGGGTCGGGCTACACCTTC. It codes for CASSLQGSGYTF.